What follows describes a single T cell receptor (beta chain). Its antigen remains unidentified. Repertoires were generated with immunoSEQ multiplex PCR, while TCRdb's copy carries only in-frame clones and drops some. The table records 600,000 to 750,000 clones, around 91% of them present only once. This sample is part of a study of shared clonotypes between healthy human individuals. Overall study: Per donor, CD8 memory used one plate, CD8 naive used two, CD4 memory used three and CD4 naive used three.

V dropped 3 bases and J dropped 2 bases, with 0 bases sitting between them. The CDR3 is 10 amino acids. Per the germline V gene, CDR1 is DFQATT and CDR2 is SNEGSKA (reference sequence). Study-wide points: How much donors shared clonotypes was expected to be affected by sequencing depth.

The sequence derives from a man aged 18 to 30 in good health. Some clones in this sample may be carry-over from other donors' samples. The chain employs TRBV20-1 and TRBJ2-3; D gene ambiguous. Sequencing was performed on memory CD8+ T cells from PBMCs. The subset: CD45RO+ cells pooled with CCR7-negative TemRA cells. This CDR3 reads CSASTDTQYF. The CDR3 DNA reads TGCAGTGCTAGCACAGATACGCAGTATTTT.